These 30 T cell receptor beta chains were sequenced from one sample in a study of CD8+CD57+ T cells in acquired aplastic anemia. Investigators profiled TCR beta VDJ and CDR3 from genomic DNA template. MiXCR was run by TCRdb on the reads, yielding one entry per CDR3 protein. The profile shows fewer than 250,000 distinct CDR3 sequences, 54% of them singletons. The sequenced sample was sorted CD4+, CD8+, or CD8+CD57+ T cells (not recorded which) from PBMCs. The receptors stem from a human donor in good health, serving as a control.

This clonotype was counted ten times or more. The chain uses TRBV9 and TRBJ2-7; 8 nucleotides agree with TRBD1. V lost 7 bases to trimming and J lost 11 bases; unmatched junction nucleotides: 17. CDR3 length: 14 residues. Looked up from germline, CDR1 is SGDLS and CDR2 is YYNGEE. The CDR3 spells CASSTGSTGEKEYF. The CDR3 nucleotides read TGTGCCAGCTCAACGGGGTCGACAGGGGAGAAGGAGTACTTC.

The V and J genes are TRBV20-1 and TRBJ1-3, with 9 bases aligning to TRBD1. The CDR3 consists of 17 residues. V lost 0 bases, J lost 3 bases, and 9 bases stayed unmatched. CDR1 and CDR2 from the germline V gene are DFQATT and SNEGSKA (reference sequence). DNA for the CDR3: TGCAGTGCTAGAGATTATACAGGGGGCGGCGTTGGAAACACCATATATTTT. This sequence encodes CSARDYTGGGVGNTIYF.

The V gene is TRBV2, the J gene TRBJ1-2; D gene unclear. The ends were cut back, 5 bases at V and 8 bases at J, with 9 bases in the middle. Germline CDR1 SNHLY, CDR2 FYNNEI. The CDR3 extends over 11 amino acids. DNA of the CDR3: TGTGCCAGCAGTAAGCAGCGGGGCTACACCTTC. It translates to CASSKQRGYTF. The entire variable domain, with the rest obtained from reference TRBV2 and TRBJ1-2, is as follows: EPEVTQTPSHQVTQMGQEVILRCVPISNHLYFYWYRQILGQKVEFLVSFYNNEISEKSEIFDDQFSVERPDGSNFTLKIRSTKLEDSAMYFCASSKQRGYTFGSGTRLTVV.

This clonotype was detected ten times or more. The chain combines TRBV9 with TRBJ1-6; D call uncertain. The V gene lost 0 bases and the J gene lost 6 bases, with 10 bases spanning the gap. CDR3 size: 15 residues. The germline V gene encodes CDR1 SGDLS and CDR2 YYNGEE. CDR3 sequence (DNA): TGTGCCAGCAGCGTAGGTACGGTGACTAATTCACCCCTCCACTTT. This encodes CASSVGTVTNSPLHF.

This clonotype was detected ten times or more. The chain has TRBV14 and TRBJ2-1; no clear D gene. The CDR3 is made up of 15 amino acids. V lost 0 bases to trimming and J lost 6 bases, with 12 bases between them. In germline, CDR1 is SGHDN, CDR2 FVKESK. The CDR3 reads CASSQDWGTSNEQFF. For the CDR3, the DNA is TGTGCCAGCAGCCAAGATTGGGGAACCAGCAATGAGCAGTTCTTC.

J is TRBJ2-3 and V is TRBV2, with 7 bases aligning to TRBD1. The V and J ends lost 6 bases and 0 bases, in that order; junction bases with no gene match: 9. The CDR3 runs to 16 residues. Germline assignment: CDR1 SNHLY and CDR2 FYNNEI. The CDR3: CASSAEDRRSTDTQYF. The CDR3 DNA is TGTGCCAGCAGCGCCGAGGACAGGAGGAGCACAGATACGCAGTATTTT.

The sample holds many counts of this clonotype. CDR3 sequence: CATSLDRVVASEATEAFF. Here the CDR3 DNA reads TGTGCCACCAGCCTGGACAGGGTGGTAGCCAGCGAGGCCACTGAAGCTTTCTTT. J is TRBJ1-1 and V is TRBV15, with 8 bases that match TRBD1. This CDR3 has 18 amino acids. J gave up 4 bases and V 5 bases, and 18 bases lay outside the gene matches. Germline CDR1 and CDR2: LNHNV and YYDKDF (reference sequence).

This clonotype was recorded at least ten times. The chain joins TRBV5-1 to TRBJ2-2; D might be TRBD1 (6 bases). With 0 bases removed from V and 0 bases from J, the gap between germline ends came to 12 bases. The CDR3 spans 17 residues. CDR1 is SGHRS and CDR2 is YFSETQ in the germline V gene. In DNA form, the CDR3 reads TGCGCCAGCAGCTTGGCCCTCCGGACAGCGAACACCGGGGAGCTGTTTTTT. It is translated as CASSLALRTANTGELFF.

V gene TRBV5-1 combines with J gene TRBJ2-6; no clear D gene. The V gene's germline CDR1 is SGHRS and CDR2 YFSETQ. The CDR3 totals 15 residues. The ends were cut back, 0 bases at V and 3 bases at J, with 7 bases in the middle. CDR3: CASSLVAGGANVLTF. The CDR3 DNA sequence: TGCGCCAGCAGCTTGGTAGCAGGTGGGGCCAACGTCCTGACTTTC.

This clonotype was counted ten times or more. The chain uses TRBV9 and TRBJ1-2; D gene ambiguous. V was pared by 0 bases and J by 8 bases, with 17 bases between. Germline assignment: CDR1 SGDLS and CDR2 YYNGEE. The CDR3 contains 15 residues. The CDR3 DNA follows: TGTGCCAGCAGCGTAGGGAGGTCAGGACTCGGAGGCTACACCTTC. Translated, it gives CASSVGRSGLGGYTF.

The chain combines TRBV7-2 with TRBJ1-5; no clear D gene. Germline lookup yields CDR1 SGHTA and CDR2 FQGNSA. V was shortened by 5 bases and J by 4 bases, with 6 bases between the two germline ends. CDR3 length: 12 amino acids. The CDR3 loop is CASSDQNQPQHF. The CDR3 bases are TGTGCCAGCAGCGATCAAAATCAGCCCCAGCATTTT.

The table lists this clonotype with many counts. The V call is TRBV20-1, the J call TRBJ1-5; TRBD1 is a possible D gene (5 bases). The V gene's germline CDR1 is DFQATT and CDR2 SNEGSKA (reference sequence). V lost 1 base and J lost 3, with 19 bases in between. The CDR3 loop spans 17 amino acids. CDR3 sequence reads: CSARGEEGKINNQPQHF. In nucleotides, the CDR3 is TGCAGTGCTAGAGGGGAAGAGGGGAAGATAAACAATCAGCCCCAGCATTTT.

This clonotype appeared a single time. No conserved phenylalanine or tryptophan ends this CDR3, so it is likely a read error. V usage is TRBV24-1 and J usage is TRBJ2-3; 8 nucleotides match TRBD2. The length of the CDR3 is 15 residues. The germline CDR1 and CDR2 sequences are KGHDR and SFDVKD. V shed 4 bases and J 6 bases; nucleotides not matched to a gene: 8. CDR3 loop: CATSERGGYTDTQYS. The CDR3 bases are TGTGCCACCAGTGAACGGGGGGGATACACGGATACGCAGTATTCT.

In this sample, this clonotype turned up many times. The chain combines TRBV5-8 with TRBJ2-5, with 10 bases matching TRBD1. V was pared by 0 bases and J by 4 bases, with 0 bases of the junction left unmatched. Germline V gives CDR1 SGHTS, CDR2 YDEGEE. This CDR3 has 14 residues. The CDR3 is CASSLGTGGETQYF. In nucleotides, the CDR3 is TGTGCCAGCAGCTTGGGGACAGGGGGAGAGACCCAGTACTTC.

V gene TRBV7-3 combines with J gene TRBJ2-5; D tentatively fits TRBD1 or TRBD2 (6 bases each). Germline assignment: CDR1 SGHTA and CDR2 FQGTGA. This CDR3 is built from 15 residues. V lost 5 bases to trimming and J lost 5 bases, with 18 bases between them. The CDR3 coding sequence is TGTGCCAGCAGCAAAAGGTCGGGGGCCCTGGAGACCCAGTACTTC. Translation gives CASSKRSGALETQYF.

The chain links TRBV10-1 to TRBJ2-7, with D unclear. Germline CDR1 and CDR2: WNHNN and SYGVQD (reference sequence). CDR3 length: 13 residues. V shed 10 bases and J shed 3 bases, with 16 bases lying between them. This CDR3 is CATSEAGRYEQYF. The DNA of the CDR3 is TGCGCCACCTCTGAGGCCGGACGCTACGAGCAGTACTTC.

This chain uses TRBV7-3 with TRBJ2-3; TRBD2 matches at 8 bases. The CDR3 runs to 13 residues. J was trimmed by 3 bases and V by 7 bases; bases with no gene match: 3. Germline loops: CDR1 SGHTA, CDR2 FQGTGA. The CDR3 loop reads CASTGGRTDTQYF. The CDR3 DNA reads as TGTGCCAGCACGGGGGGGCGTACAGATACGCAGTATTTT.

The J gene is TRBJ2-3, the V gene TRBV15, with TRBD2 identical over 9 bases. CDR1 and CDR2 (germline): LNHNV, YYDKDF (reference sequence). This CDR3 contains 18 residues. Trimming took 1 base from V and 2 from J; bases not matched to a gene: 10. The DNA for the CDR3 is TGTGCCACCAGCAGAGTTCCCCTCCTAGCGGGATCCACAGATACGCAGTATTTT. It is translated as CATSRVPLLAGSTDTQYF.

The rearrangement links TRBV2 to TRBJ1-1, with 7 bases aligning to TRBD1. The CDR3 runs to 14 residues. V lost 4 bases, J lost 1 base, and 3 bases stayed unmatched. Per the germline V gene, CDR1 is SNHLY and CDR2 is FYNNEI. CDR3 loop: CASSGQGRNTEAFF. CDR3 DNA sequence: TGTGCCAGCAGTGGACAGGGCCGGAACACTGAAGCTTTCTTT.

This chain links TRBV7-9 with TRBJ1-3; TRBD1 matches 8 bases. Unmatched junction bases numbered 10, after V lost 1 base and J lost 8 bases. This CDR3 region has 16 residues. The germline gives CDR1 SEHNR, CDR2 FQNEAQ (reference sequence). CDR3 amino acids: CASSLGTGFGGDTIYF. The CDR3 nucleotides read TGTGCCAGCAGCTTAGGGACAGGGTTTGGAGGGGACACCATATATTTT.

The chain links TRBV10-1 to TRBJ2-5, with a possible D match to TRBD1 (6 bases). The ends were cut back, 4 bases at V and 2 bases at J, with 8 bases in the middle. This CDR3 contains 13 residues. Germline assignment: CDR1 WNHNN and CDR2 SYGVQD (reference sequence). Here the CDR3 reads CASSGGQQETQYF. The CDR3 coding sequence is TGCGCCAGCAGTGGCGGACAGCAAGAGACCCAGTACTTC.

This clonotype was seen only a few times. This chain connects TRBV10-3 to TRBJ1-6, with 10 bases matching TRBD1. CDR3 length: 19 residues. The J segment lost 1 base and the V segment lost 4 bases, leaving 10 bases of the junction unmatched. In germline, CDR1 is ENHRY, CDR2 SYGVKD. The CDR3: CAISARGTGVESYNSPLHF. CDR3 sequence (DNA): TGTGCCATCAGTGCCCGCGGGACAGGGGTAGAATCCTATAATTCACCCCTCCACTTT.

Of note for this clonotype: The junction shows a germline mismatch at one end, possibly a read error. V is TRBV12-3 or TRBV12-4 and J is TRBJ1-2, with unresolved D. The CDR3 spans 11 residues. The CDR3 bases are TGTGCCAGCAGTTACTACGAAGGCTACATCTTC. Translated: CASSYYEGYIF.

The chain recombines TRBV29-1 with TRBJ1-5, with TRBD1 matching 8 bases. J gave up 5 bases and V 8 bases, and 8 bases lay outside the gene matches. CDR3 length equals 13 residues. Germline V CDR1 and CDR2: SQVTM, ANQGSEA. CDR3 DNA sequence: TGCAGCCCAACAGGGGGGGGCCATCAGCCCCAGCATTTT. This codes for CSPTGGGHQPQHF.

This chain links TRBV11-1 with TRBJ2-3; D is unresolved. This CDR3 has 15 residues. Per the germline V gene, CDR1 is SGHAT and CDR2 is FQDESV (reference sequence). Trimming took off 1 base at V and 6 bases at J, with 14 bases between the two ends. The CDR3 DNA is TGTGCCAGCAGCTTAGGGCCAAACACCGGGGATACGCAGTATTTT. Translated: CASSLGPNTGDTQYF.

This clonotype was observed a single time. The rearrangement joins TRBV27 to TRBJ1-5; 7 bases align to TRBD1. With 4 bases clipped from V and 3 bases from J, the junction kept 6 bases outside the gene matches. This CDR3 spans 15 amino acids. Per germline, CDR1 MNHEY and CDR2 SMNVEV (reference sequence). The CDR3 region is CASSSLTGDNQPQHF. In nucleotides, the CDR3 is TGTGCCAGCAGTTCTCTAACAGGGGACAATCAGCCCCAGCATTTT.

At least ten counts were recorded for this clonotype. The genes are TRBV10-3 and TRBJ1-2, with TRBD1 matching over 7 bases. The CDR3 sequence is 13 residues long. J gave up 8 bases and V 3 bases, and 6 bases lay outside the gene matches. The germline CDR1 and CDR2 sequences are ENHRY and SYGVKD. CDR3 bases: TGTGCCATCAGTGATAGACAGGGCGACGGCTACACCTTC. Residues: CAISDRQGDGYTF.

This clonotype was counted a single time. The J gene is TRBJ2-5, the V gene TRBV5-1; 11 positions agree with TRBD2. V gave up 7 bases and J gave up 4 bases; unmatched junction bases: 6. CDR3 length: 14 amino acids. Looked up from germline, CDR1 is SGHRS and CDR2 is YFSETQ. The CDR3 loop reads CASQPGLAGETQYF. DNA for the CDR3: TGCGCCAGCCAACCCGGACTAGCGGGAGAGACCCAGTACTTC.

The chain uses TRBV5-4 and TRBJ2-1, with no clear D. Germline CDR1 SGHNT, CDR2 YYREEE (reference sequence). CDR3 length: 13 residues. Trimming pared 4 bases from V and 7 bases from J, leaving 12 bases between. The CDR3, as DNA: TGTGCCAGCAGCCAGACTGGCGGTAATGAGCAGTTCTTC. Protein: CASSQTGGNEQFF.

About this clonotype itself: A single base separates this from a much larger clone, so it may be a read error. Here the CDR3 reads CASSLAPLGVTKQETQYF. Here the CDR3 DNA reads TGTGCCAGCAGTTTAGCGCCTCTCGGGGTAACAAAACAAGAGACCCAGTACTTC. This sequence joins TRBV12-3 or TRBV12-4 and TRBJ2-5, with D possibly TRBD2 on 5 matching bases. Trimming removed 0 bases at V and 2 bases at J, with 19 bases between. The CDR3 is 18 amino acids.